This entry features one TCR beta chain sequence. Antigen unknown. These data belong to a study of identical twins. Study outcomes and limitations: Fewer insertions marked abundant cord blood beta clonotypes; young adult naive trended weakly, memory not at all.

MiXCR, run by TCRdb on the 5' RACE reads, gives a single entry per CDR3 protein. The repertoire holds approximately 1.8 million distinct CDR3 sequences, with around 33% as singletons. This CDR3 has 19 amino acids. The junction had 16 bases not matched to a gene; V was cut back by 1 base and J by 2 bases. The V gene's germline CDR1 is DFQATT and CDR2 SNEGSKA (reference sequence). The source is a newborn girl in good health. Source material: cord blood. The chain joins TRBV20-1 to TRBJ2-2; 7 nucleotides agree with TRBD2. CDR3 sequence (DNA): TGCAGTGCTAGAGGGGGGGTAGGAGAAAGCGGGGTCAACACCGGGGAGCTGTTTTTT. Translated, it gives CSARGGVGESGVNTGELFF.